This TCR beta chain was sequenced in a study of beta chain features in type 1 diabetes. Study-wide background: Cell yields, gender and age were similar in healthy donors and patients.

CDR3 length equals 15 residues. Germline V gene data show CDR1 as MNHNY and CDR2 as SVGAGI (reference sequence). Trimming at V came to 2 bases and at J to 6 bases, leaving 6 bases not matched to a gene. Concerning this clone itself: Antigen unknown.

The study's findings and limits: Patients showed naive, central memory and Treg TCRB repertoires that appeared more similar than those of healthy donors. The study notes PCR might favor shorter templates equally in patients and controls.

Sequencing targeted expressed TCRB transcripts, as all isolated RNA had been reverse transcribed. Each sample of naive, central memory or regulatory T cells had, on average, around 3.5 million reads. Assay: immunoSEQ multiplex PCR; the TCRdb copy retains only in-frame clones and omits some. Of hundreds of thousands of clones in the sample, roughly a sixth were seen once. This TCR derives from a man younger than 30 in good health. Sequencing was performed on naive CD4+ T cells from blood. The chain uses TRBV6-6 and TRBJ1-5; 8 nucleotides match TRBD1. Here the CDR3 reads CASSYPGGGSQPQHF. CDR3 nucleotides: TGTGCCAGCAGTTACCCAGGGGGCGGGAGTCAGCCCCAGCATTTT.